These 14 T cell receptor beta chains came from one sample sequenced in a study of shared clonotypes between healthy human individuals. Profiled with immunoSEQ multiplex PCR; TCRdb holds only in-frame clones, not every one. The table includes about 1.1 million clones, 70% to 85% detected once. Specimen: memory CD4+ T cells from PBMCs. Subset described: CD45RA-negative fraction. The source is a man younger than 35 in good health. Some clones in this sample may be carry-over from other donors' samples.

This clone showed up just a few times. The rearrangement joins TRBV2 to TRBJ1-3; D is perhaps TRBD1 (6 bases). V was cut by 6 bases and J by 0 bases, with 9 bases left in between. The germline V gene has CDR1 SNHLY and CDR2 FYNNEI. The CDR3 is made up of 14 amino acids. The CDR3 coding sequence is TGTGCCAGCAGGGGAGGGGGCTCTGGAAACACCATATATTTT. As protein: CASRGGGSGNTIYF.

The chain is built from TRBV7-3 and TRBJ2-1; TRBD2 agrees at 9 bases. Looked up from germline, CDR1 is SGHTA and CDR2 is FQGTGA. Trimming cost V 1 base and J 5 bases; bases outside gene matches: 6. The CDR3 is 16 amino acids. The CDR3 is CASSLRVSGRDNEQFF. CDR3 DNA: TGTGCCAGCAGCTTAAGGGTTAGCGGGAGAGACAATGAGCAGTTCTTC.

CDR3 sequence reads: CAAYYGYTF. The CDR3 region has the DNA TGTGCGGCCTATTATGGCTACACCTTC. The chain uses TRBV28 and TRBJ1-2; no clear D gene. The CDR3 has 9 amino acids. Per germline, CDR1 MDHEN and CDR2 SYDVKM.

This rearrangement joins TRBV2 to TRBJ2-7; 8 bases are a match to TRBD1. V trimming: 4 bases; J trimming: 6 bases; junction bases outside the gene matches: 11. Per the germline V gene, CDR1 is SNHLY and CDR2 is FYNNEI. CDR3 size: 15 residues. The CDR3 DNA reads TGTGCCAGCAGTGGAGGACAGGGCACTTGGGGCGAGCAGTACTTC. This translates into CASSGGQGTWGEQYF.

V gene TRBV15 combines with J gene TRBJ2-7; the D is unclear. The CDR3 is 13 residues long. V shed 5 bases and J shed 4 bases, with 12 bases lying between them. Germline values: CDR1 LNHNV, CDR2 YYDKDF (reference sequence). CDR3 in DNA: TGTGCCACCAGCGGTTTTGGTGCTTACGAGCAGTACTTC. Translated: CATSGFGAYEQYF.

J is TRBJ1-1 and V is TRBV5-5; weak D call: TRBD1 (6 bases). The CDR3 has 14 amino acids. CDR1 and CDR2 from the germline V gene are SGHKS and YYEKEE (reference sequence). V dropped 4 bases and J dropped 7 bases, with 17 bases sitting between them. DNA for the CDR3: TGTGCCAGCAGCCCGGGGGGCAGTAGGGTTGAAGCTTTCTTT. Translation gives CASSPGGSRVEAFF. Full variable domain (missing parts from reference TRBV5-5 and TRBJ1-1): DAGVTQSPTHLIKTRGQQVTLRCSPISGHKSVSWYQQVLGQGPQFIFQYYEKEERGRGNFPDRFSARQFPNYSSELNVNALLLGDSALYLCASSPGGSRVEAFFGQGTRLTVV.

J is TRBJ1-5 and V is TRBV6-1; D unclear. V shed 8 bases and J shed 3 bases, with 11 bases lying between them. CDR3 length: 13 amino acids. The germline V gene has CDR1 MNHNS and CDR2 SASEGT. CDR3 amino acids: CASGIMANQPQHF. The CDR3 DNA sequence: TGTGCCAGCGGTATAATGGCCAATCAGCCCCAGCATTTT.

This clone has only one observation. The J gene is TRBJ1-1, the V gene TRBV15, with D hard to call. CDR1 and CDR2 (germline): LNHNV, YYDKDF (reference sequence). The CDR3 is made up of 14 amino acids. V lost 5 bases to trimming and J lost 0 bases, with 10 bases between them. This CDR3 reads CATSAPHMNTEAFF. CDR3 sequence (DNA): TGTGCCACCAGCGCCCCTCACATGAACACTGAAGCTTTCTTT.

The chain combines TRBV11-2 with TRBJ2-3; 7 bases are a match to TRBD2. From germline, CDR1 is SGHAT and CDR2 FQNNGV. J was trimmed by 6 bases and V by 2 bases; bases with no gene match: 17. The CDR3 is 18 residues long. The CDR3 region has the DNA TGTGCCAGCAGCTTACTCGCCGGGGGGACCGGGTTTGGCGATACGCAGTATTTT. Translation: CASSLLAGGTGFGDTQYF.

This chain uses TRBV5-1 with TRBJ2-7; D gene uncertain. The V gene lost 4 bases and the J gene lost 2 bases, with 13 bases spanning the gap. This CDR3 has 14 residues. CDR1 and CDR2 from the germline V gene are SGHRS and YFSETQ. This chain's CDR3 is CASSPQTPTYEQYF. The CDR3, as DNA: TGCGCCAGCAGCCCACAGACACCGACCTACGAGCAGTACTTC. Variable domain in full (rest from reference TRBV5-1 and TRBJ2-7): KAGVTQTPRYLIKTRGQQVTLSCSPISGHRSVSWYQQTPGQGLQFLFEYFSETQRNKGNFPGRFSGRQFSNSRSEMNVSTLELGDSALYLCASSPQTPTYEQYFGPGTRLTVT.

The rearrangement uses TRBV7-3 and TRBJ1-1; D call uncertain. The V end lost 5 bases, the J end lost 3 bases, and 10 bases lay between the germline ends. In germline, CDR1 is SGHTA, CDR2 FQGTGA. This CDR3 is 13 amino acids long. CDR3 DNA: TGTGCCAGCAGCCCTTATGCGGACACTGAAGCTTTCTTT. Residues: CASSPYADTEAFF.

This sequence joins TRBV4-1 and TRBJ2-2; possible D gene TRBD2, 5 bases. CDR3 size: 14 residues. Trimming took off 1 base at V and 6 bases at J, with 9 bases between the two ends. Per germline, CDR1 MGHRA and CDR2 YSYEKL. In DNA form, the CDR3 reads TGCGCCAGCAGCCAAGTAGAGGGCCCCGGGGAGCTGTTTTTT. Translation gives CASSQVEGPGELFF.

This clone was observed once. The chain recombines TRBV10-1 with TRBJ2-5, with D tentatively TRBD2 (5 bases). Germline CDR1 reads WNHNN; CDR2 reads SYGVQD (reference sequence). The length of the CDR3 is 15 residues. V lost 6 bases and J 0 bases, leaving 14 bases between the germline ends. CDR3: CASSRGGADQETQYF. CDR3 in DNA: TGCGCCAGCAGCCGAGGTGGAGCGGACCAAGAGACCCAGTACTTC.

This clone appeared a few times. V usage is TRBV7-9 and J usage is TRBJ2-5; D gene ambiguous. Germline V gene data show CDR1 as SEHNR and CDR2 as FQNEAQ (reference sequence). CDR3 length: 15 amino acids. Deletions cut 4 bases from V and 5 bases from J, with 17 bases between. This CDR3 is CASSSQMNRGETQYF. The CDR3 DNA sequence: TGTGCCAGCAGCTCCCAGATGAATCGTGGGGAGACCCAGTACTTC.